The rows below give T cell receptor beta chains drawn from one sample of a study of shared clonotypes between healthy human individuals. The repertoire was sequenced with immunoSEQ multiplex PCR; TCRdb's copy has only in-frame clones and lacks some. The repertoire holds about 2.1 million clones, with 85% to 95% as singletons. The sequencing sample was made of naive CD8+ T cells from PBMCs. These receptors were collected from a man younger than 30 in good health. Some clones in this sample may be carry-over from other donors' samples. The CDR3 runs from the conserved cysteine through the conserved F or W.

v_call cdr3_aa
TRBV5-6 CASSLGLAVYEQYF
TRBV7-2 CAAKSSGNTIYF
TRBV11-2 CASSPRKSSGNTIYF
TRBV10-3 CAVPQGYHEQYF
TRBV6-1 CASRSSGSDEQFF
TRBV28 CASSLPLTGEGYEQYF
TRBV29-1 CSVEPVSYNEQFF
TRBV6-5 CASSYSRDSYEQYF
TRBV7-2 CASSLGYFAYTF
TRBV11-2 CASSFGTSGPSYEQYF
TRBV9 CASSLGTPISYTF
TRBV11-2 CASSLGGTGGLYEQFF
TRBV7-2 CASSSPRQGRNTEAFF
TRBV7-6 CASSGNPSGLYNEQFF
TRBV7-9 CASGRDTSEQYF
TRBV29-1 CSVEDLWGSSTDTQYF
TRBV7-8 CASSLVGARGQYF
TRBV7-8 CASSSRTSGRRNEQFF
TRBV2 CATRDTGGETQYF
TRBV9 CASSVAGNDQETQYF
TRBV5-6 CASSLTYRGSSYNEQFF
TRBV29-1 CSVPLRGGTEAFF
TRBV2 CASSEWRSGAEPQHF
TRBV6-5 CATQRGLDEQYF
TRBV10-3 CAISRTGYNQPQHF
TRBV28 CASTYTGGDLQETQYF
TRBV7-3 CASSLTGGYEQYF
TRBV7-9 CASSLLSGSGNEQYF
TRBV29-1 CSVPGREPYEQYF
TRBV19 CASSISGAVRNTIYF
TRBV30 CAWGVIGTEAFF
TRBV7-9 CASSLVSSLQETQYF
TRBV30 CAWSPQDSESRQFF
TRBV5-1 CASTNWGATDTQYF
TRBV7-9 CASSPESRNEQFF
TRBV15 CATSTLQGFDTEAFF
TRBV2 CASSDTYPEQFF
TRBV7-8 CASSSPSEGAWEQYF
TRBV4-1 CASSQVRGNQPQHF
TRBV9 CASSTRTGGSQETQYF
TRBV2 CASSEVAGDYEQYF
TRBV13 CASSLEGGSYEQYF
TRBV2 CASSDVKGGLWTDSPLHF
TRBV13 CASSFPPGSDFNGYTF
TRBV4-1 CASSPTPGTGITDTQYF
TRBV6-5 CASSYSLVPGEQYF
TRBV7-9 CASSPPRVYEQYF
TRBV6-5 CASSYSDSAEQYF
TRBV27 CASSPPRQGGNQPQHF
TRBV15 CATSRDGQLSYNEQFF
TRBV7-6 CASSSLAVSRGEQYF
TRBV10-1 CASSEYGFNEQFF